Listed below are T cell receptor beta chains from one sample, sequenced in a study of radiotherapy plus CTLA-4 blockade in lung cancer. Clones were sequenced by immunoSEQ multiplex PCR, and TCRdb holds only the in-frame ones, with some missing. Here the sample spans around 82,000 clones, about four fifths being singletons. This specimen consisted of peripheral blood, obtained from a patient treated with radiotherapy plus ipilimumab. The receptors here all came from a human donor with non-small cell lung cancer who had stable disease on radiotherapy plus ipilimumab. The CDR3 runs from the conserved cysteine through the conserved F or W. Each record gives: V gene, J gene, CDR3 protein.

TRBV25-1	TRBJ2-2	CASRGGRTGELFF
TRBV6-5	TRBJ2-1	CASILAAGNNEQFF
TRBV30	TRBJ2-2	CAWSVRLAGGTGELFF
TRBV7-8	TRBJ1-4	CASTTTARLTGTNEKLFF
TRBV27	TRBJ1-1	CASSRLTGANFMNTEAFF
TRBV5-8	TRBJ2-2	CASSPGGQVSTGELFF
TRBV2	TRBJ1-5	CASLPSGVGSNQPQHF
TRBV4-1	TRBJ1-4	CASSQDNEATPNEKLFF
TRBV7-3	TRBJ1-3	CASSLEGTSGNTIYF
TRBV18	TRBJ1-6	CASSPGQPNSPLHF